The next 21 T cell receptor beta chains were all read from a single sample in a study of monozygotic twins with inflammatory bowel disease. TCRdb reprocessed the 5' RACE reads and stores each CDR3 protein as one record, lacking DNA. This repertoire comprises over 110,000 distinct CDR3 sequences; its ten largest clones make up 2% to 3%. Sequencing input: blood. These receptors originate from a human donor with ulcerative colitis or Crohn's disease, or a healthy co-twin of an affected twin (not recorded which).

The rearrangement uses TRBV5-1 and TRBJ2-2. The CDR3 is made up of 16 amino acids. Germline CDR1 reads SGHRS; CDR2 reads YFSETQ. The CDR3 loop is CASSLGSYTNTGELFF.

The rearrangement uses TRBV5-1 and TRBJ1-2; without DNA, the TCRdb call of TRBD1 cannot be checked. CDR1 and CDR2 (germline): SGHRS, YFSETQ. The CDR3 loop spans 14 amino acids. The chain's CDR3 is CASSLEGGTQERTF. Together with reference TRBV5-1 and TRBJ1-2, the CDR3 gives the full variable domain: KAGVTQTPRYLIKTRGQQVTLSCSPISGHRSVSWYQQTPGQGLQFLFEYFSETQRNKGNFPGRFSGRQFSNSRSEMNVSTLELGDSALYLCASSLEGGTQERTFGSGTRLTVV.

This clonotype counts as medium-sized by frequency. This rearrangement joins TRBV20-1 to TRBJ1-5; TCRdb picks TRBD1, but there is no DNA to check that call. The CDR3 length is 16 residues. Germline CDR1 DFQATT, CDR2 SNEGSKA (reference sequence). The chain's CDR3 is CSASNSGAYSNQPQHF.

The chain combines TRBV13 with TRBJ1-1; no DNA is available, so the TRBD1 call from TCRdb remains unchecked. Germline V gene lookup returns CDR1 PRHDT and CDR2 FYEKMQ (reference sequence). This CDR3 spans 16 amino acids. Here the CDR3 reads CAGSLAGTLMNTEAFF.

This chain links TRBV29-1 with TRBJ2-5; TCRdb selects TRBD1, and the lack of DNA leaves this call unchecked. The CDR3 runs to 12 residues. Per germline, CDR1 SQVTM and CDR2 ANQGSEA. This CDR3 is CSVTTGSETQYF.

The chain has TRBV4-3 and TRBJ2-1. Per germline, CDR1 LGHNA and CDR2 YSLEER. The CDR3 has 15 residues. The CDR3 sequence: CASSQDDSSYNEQFF.

V gene TRBV6-1 combines with J gene TRBJ2-2; TCRdb's D call of TRBD2 is untestable without DNA. Germline V gene lookup returns CDR1 MNHNS and CDR2 SASEGT. The CDR3 runs 14 residues. This CDR3 is CASSPGTSPGELFF.

The rearrangement joins TRBV5-1 to TRBJ2-7. CDR1 is SGHRS, CDR2 YFSETQ, per germline. This CDR3 has 13 amino acids. Here the CDR3 reads CASSLLGGNEQYF. Looking up the rest from reference TRBV5-1 and TRBJ2-7 gives the full variable domain: KAGVTQTPRYLIKTRGQQVTLSCSPISGHRSVSWYQQTPGQGLQFLFEYFSETQRNKGNFPGRFSGRQFSNSRSEMNVSTLELGDSALYLCASSLLGGNEQYFGPGTRLTVT.

The chain links TRBV3-1 to TRBJ2-4; the D gene TCRdb calls, TRBD1, cannot be checked with no DNA. The CDR3 has 14 amino acids. Germline V gene sequence: CDR1 LGHDT, CDR2 YNNKEL (reference sequence). CDR3 region: CATKAHSTKNIQYF.

The V and J genes are TRBV15 and TRBJ2-7. The CDR3 sequence is 15 residues long. CDR1 and CDR2 (germline): LNHNV, YYDKDF (reference sequence). CDR3 residues: CATSRDPVRNYEQYF.

V usage is TRBV7-2 and J usage is TRBJ2-7; the TCRdb call, TRBD2, lacks DNA for checking. The CDR3 extends over 14 amino acids. Germline CDR1 and CDR2: SGHTA and FQGNSA. This CDR3 reads CASSPHREGSEQYF.

The chain is built from TRBV6-1 and TRBJ2-3. The CDR3 runs to 15 residues. Germline-derived CDR1 and CDR2 are MNHNS and SASEGT. This CDR3 is CASNLAGTKTDTQYF.

CDR3 region: CSASPSDKGAGEQYF. V gene TRBV20-1 combines with J gene TRBJ2-7; TCRdb calls TRBD1, which cannot be checked without DNA. The CDR3 covers 15 residues. Germline V gene lookup returns CDR1 DFQATT and CDR2 SNEGSKA (reference sequence).

The gene calls are TRBV20-1 and TRBJ2-5; no DNA is available, so the TRBD1 call from TCRdb remains unchecked. CDR3 length equals 14 residues. Germline-derived CDR1 and CDR2 are DFQATT and SNEGSKA (reference sequence). CDR3 loop: CSARGGTVQETQYF.

This chain joins TRBV9 and TRBJ2-2; TCRdb calls TRBD1, which cannot be checked without DNA. The CDR3 is 16 amino acids. CDR1 and CDR2 (germline): SGDLS, YYNGEE. Here the CDR3 reads CASSTRQGANTGELFF.

The chain joins TRBV27 to TRBJ1-2; the TRBD1 assignment by TCRdb is unverifiable without DNA. Germline CDR1 reads MNHEY; CDR2 reads SMNVEV (reference sequence). The CDR3 is made up of 14 amino acids. CDR3 protein: CASSSRGHGYGYTF.

This chain uses TRBV24-1 with TRBJ2-1; TCRdb designates TRBD2, a call that cannot be tested without DNA. The germline V gene encodes CDR1 KGHDR and CDR2 SFDVKD. The CDR3 is 14 residues long. CDR3 region: CATSDSITGAQQFF.

V gene TRBV11-2 combines with J gene TRBJ1-1; TCRdb calls TRBD1, which cannot be checked without DNA. The CDR3 loop spans 15 amino acids. Germline V gene data show CDR1 as SGHAT and CDR2 as FQNNGV. The chain's CDR3 is CASSLDRARNTEAFF.

The chain combines TRBV7-2 with TRBJ1-6; without DNA, the TCRdb call of TRBD1 cannot be checked. This CDR3 region has 17 residues. The germline CDR1 and CDR2 sequences are SGHTA and FQGNSA. The CDR3 here is CASSGQGASSYNSPLHF.

The chain recombines TRBV6-4 with TRBJ1-5; without DNA, the TCRdb call of TRBD1 cannot be checked. The germline V gene has CDR1 MRHNA and CDR2 SNTAGT. The CDR3 has 16 residues. The CDR3 loop reads CASSDSSGTGNQPQHF.

This chain uses TRBV5-1 with TRBJ2-3; TCRdb's D call, TRBD1, is unchecked because there is no DNA. CDR1 and CDR2 (germline): SGHRS, YFSETQ. The CDR3 loop spans 14 amino acids. The CDR3 sequence: CASSSDRDADTQYF. The variable domain in full, with the rest retrieved from reference TRBV5-1 and TRBJ2-3, is KAGVTQTPRYLIKTRGQQVTLSCSPISGHRSVSWYQQTPGQGLQFLFEYFSETQRNKGNFPGRFSGRQFSNSRSEMNVSTLELGDSALYLCASSSDRDADTQYFGPGTRLTVL.